These 18 T cell receptor beta chains originate from one sample sequenced in a study of T cell responses to AZD1222 COVID-19 vaccine. Sequencing was performed with immunoSEQ multiplex PCR; in TCRdb, only in-frame clones are kept and a portion is missing. The data hold more than 85,000 clones, with 90% to 95% observed a single time. The specimen comprised peripheral blood, sampled on day 0 of AZD1222 vaccination. These receptor sequences come from an adult in good health.

The chain is built from TRBV30 and TRBJ2-1; D gene ambiguous. The CDR3 loop spans 12 amino acids. Per the germline V gene, CDR1 is GTSNPN and CDR2 is SVGIG (reference sequence). V was shortened by 3 bases and J by 6 bases, with 9 bases between the two germline ends. The CDR3: CAWRRLGNEQFF. The CDR3 DNA reads TGTGCCTGGAGGCGGTTGGGCAATGAGCAGTTCTTC.

This clone has a handful of counts. The chain carries TRBV5-1 and TRBJ1-2; D ambiguous. CDR3 length equals 15 residues. The germline V gene has CDR1 SGHRS and CDR2 YFSETQ. V was pared by 0 bases and J by 2 bases, with 11 bases between. The CDR3 loop is CASSLANGLNYGYTF. In nucleotides, the CDR3 is TGCGCCAGCAGCTTGGCCAACGGTTTGAACTATGGCTACACCTTC. Full variable domain (outside the CDR3, taken from reference TRBV5-1 and TRBJ1-2): KAGVTQTPRYLIKTRGQQVTLSCSPISGHRSVSWYQQTPGQGLQFLFEYFSETQRNKGNFPGRFSGRQFSNSRSEMNVSTLELGDSALYLCASSLANGLNYGYTFGSGTRLTVV.

J is TRBJ1-1 and V is TRBV5-1; no clear D. V dropped 3 bases and J dropped 0 bases, with 12 bases sitting between them. Germline CDR1 is SGHRS and CDR2 is YFSETQ. This CDR3 region has 15 residues. The CDR3 sequence is CASSSLPTLNTEAFF. The DNA for the CDR3 is TGCGCCAGCAGCTCGCTCCCGACTTTGAACACTGAAGCTTTCTTT. Based on the CDR3 plus reference TRBV5-1 and TRBJ1-1, the full variable domain is KAGVTQTPRYLIKTRGQQVTLSCSPISGHRSVSWYQQTPGQGLQFLFEYFSETQRNKGNFPGRFSGRQFSNSRSEMNVSTLELGDSALYLCASSSLPTLNTEAFFGQGTRLTVV.

A few counts support this clone. The chain couples TRBV28 to TRBJ1-4; D remains ambiguous. Trimming cost V 4 bases and J 0 bases, with 6 bases left between them. Germline V gives CDR1 MDHEN, CDR2 SYDVKM. This CDR3 comprises 14 residues. The CDR3 DNA is TGTGCCAGCAGTTCCGGGACAACTAATGAAAAACTGTTTTTT. Translated, it gives CASSSGTTNEKLFF.

A remark on this clone: The junction differs from germline at one of its ends, possibly a read error. The CDR3 reads CATSGEVSYEQYF. The CDR3 nucleotides read TGTGCCACCAGCGGAGAAGTCTCCTACGAGCAGTACTTC. The chain recombines TRBV15 with TRBJ2-7; no firm D call. This CDR3 region has 13 residues. Germline V gene sequence: CDR1 LNHNV, CDR2 YYDKDF (reference sequence).

The chain recombines TRBV28 with TRBJ1-5, with 7 bases lining up with TRBD1. The V and J ends lost 6 bases and 4 bases, in that order; junction bases with no gene match: 12. The CDR3 extends over 16 amino acids. Germline CDR1 MDHEN, CDR2 SYDVKM. CDR3 region: CASSGRLGTENQPQHF. The CDR3 DNA follows: TGTGCCAGCAGCGGGCGACTGGGGACAGAGAATCAGCCCCAGCATTTT.

The gene calls are TRBV7-9 and TRBJ1-5; unclear D gene. With 8 bases removed from V and 3 bases from J, the gap between germline ends came to 11 bases. The CDR3 runs to 13 residues. CDR1 is SEHNR, CDR2 FQNEAQ, per germline (reference sequence). This CDR3 reads CASGGQYNQPQHF. In DNA, the CDR3 is TGTGCCAGCGGCGGGCAGTACAATCAGCCCCAGCATTTT.

The V gene is TRBV29-1, the J gene TRBJ2-7; TRBD2 aligns across 10 bases. J lost 4 bases, V lost 7 bases, and 7 bases had no gene match. CDR3 size: 13 residues. Germline CDR1 and CDR2: SQVTM and ANQGSEA. CDR3: CSAAGGRDYEQYF. CDR3 sequence (DNA): TGCAGCGCAGCGGGAGGGAGAGATTACGAGCAGTACTTC.

This rearrangement joins TRBV28 to TRBJ2-1, with 12 bases fitting TRBD2. The J segment lost 8 bases and the V segment lost 6 bases, leaving 11 bases of the junction unmatched. The V gene's germline CDR1 is MDHEN and CDR2 SYDVKM. This CDR3 contains 16 residues. The CDR3 DNA reads as TGTGCCAGCAGCAAAAATGGACTAGCGGGATTTCATGAGCAGTTCTTC. It specifies CASSKNGLAGFHEQFF.

The chain has TRBV28 and TRBJ2-7; possibly TRBD2 for D (6 bases). CDR3 length: 15 residues. V was pared by 6 bases and J by 0 bases, with 15 bases between. The V gene's germline CDR1 is MDHEN and CDR2 SYDVKM. In DNA, the CDR3 is TGTGCCAGCAGCTCCCTGGAGGGTGGCTCCTACGAGCAGTACTTC. Amino acid sequence: CASSSLEGGSYEQYF.

This rearrangement joins TRBV30 to TRBJ2-7; D is perhaps TRBD1 (5 bases). The V gene lost 3 bases and the J gene lost 6 bases, with 18 bases spanning the gap. Germline V gene lookup returns CDR1 GTSNPN and CDR2 SVGIG (reference sequence). The CDR3 extends over 14 amino acids. CDR3 amino acids: CAWRGEPDPGEQYF. CDR3 DNA sequence: TGTGCCTGGAGAGGGGAACCGGACCCAGGCGAGCAGTACTTC.

The chain employs TRBV28 and TRBJ2-2, with 13 nucleotides matching TRBD2. Germline CDR1 reads MDHEN; CDR2 reads SYDVKM. CDR3 length: 17 residues. Trimming cost V 3 bases and J 4 bases; bases outside gene matches: 5. The CDR3 DNA sequence: TGTGCCAGCAGTTTTCTAGGGACTAGCGGGGTCACCGGGGAGCTGTTTTTT. Translation gives CASSFLGTSGVTGELFF.

This chain joins TRBV12-3 or TRBV12-4 and TRBJ1-1; D not resolved. CDR3 size: 12 residues. The V and J ends lost 3 bases and 2 bases respectively, with 4 bases between them. CDR3 DNA: TGTGCCAGCAGTTTCCACAACACTGAAGCTTTCTTT. Translating gives CASSFHNTEAFF.

V usage is TRBV4-3 and J usage is TRBJ1-2; the D is unclear. Trimming shortened V by 6 bases and J by 2 bases, and 10 bases separated the two germline ends. The CDR3 consists of 13 residues. Germline V gives CDR1 LGHNA, CDR2 YSLEER. This CDR3 is CASSPSLNYGYTF. CDR3 DNA: TGCGCCAGCAGTCCAAGTCTAAACTATGGCTACACCTTC.

This clone was seen a handful of times. The chain is built from TRBV9 and TRBJ1-6, with TRBD1 as a possible D gene (5 bases). With 0 bases removed from V and 13 bases from J, the gap between germline ends came to 14 bases. The CDR3 is 14 residues long. CDR1 is SGDLS, CDR2 YYNGEE, per germline. The CDR3 protein is CASSVEPGGDPLHF. Written as DNA, the CDR3 is TGTGCCAGCAGCGTAGAGCCGGGGGGGGATCCCCTCCACTTT.

The rearrangement uses TRBV2 and TRBJ1-1; D remains ambiguous. The CDR3 loop spans 13 amino acids. Trimming pared 7 bases from V and 2 bases from J, leaving 11 bases between. Per the germline V gene, CDR1 is SNHLY and CDR2 is FYNNEI. The CDR3 region is CASTQDLNTEAFF. The DNA of the CDR3 is TGTGCCAGCACCCAGGACCTTAACACTGAAGCTTTCTTT.

The chain carries TRBV28 and TRBJ1-5; a weak D match, TRBD1 (5 bases). The CDR3 spans 14 residues. Germline V gene sequence: CDR1 MDHEN, CDR2 SYDVKM. V lost 11 bases and J 6 bases, leaving 20 bases between the germline ends. This CDR3 is CAHNGAQGGQPQHF. The CDR3 bases are TGTGCCCACAATGGGGCCCAAGGTGGTCAGCCCCAGCATTTT.

The chain joins TRBV6-4 to TRBJ2-1; TRBD1 might be the D (5 bases). The V gene lost 2 bases and the J gene lost 7 bases, with 9 bases spanning the gap. The CDR3 covers 13 residues. Germline assignment: CDR1 MRHNA and CDR2 SNTAGT. CDR3 protein: CASSDGATNEQFF. CDR3 in DNA: TGTGCCAGCAGTGACGGGGCGACGAATGAGCAGTTCTTC.